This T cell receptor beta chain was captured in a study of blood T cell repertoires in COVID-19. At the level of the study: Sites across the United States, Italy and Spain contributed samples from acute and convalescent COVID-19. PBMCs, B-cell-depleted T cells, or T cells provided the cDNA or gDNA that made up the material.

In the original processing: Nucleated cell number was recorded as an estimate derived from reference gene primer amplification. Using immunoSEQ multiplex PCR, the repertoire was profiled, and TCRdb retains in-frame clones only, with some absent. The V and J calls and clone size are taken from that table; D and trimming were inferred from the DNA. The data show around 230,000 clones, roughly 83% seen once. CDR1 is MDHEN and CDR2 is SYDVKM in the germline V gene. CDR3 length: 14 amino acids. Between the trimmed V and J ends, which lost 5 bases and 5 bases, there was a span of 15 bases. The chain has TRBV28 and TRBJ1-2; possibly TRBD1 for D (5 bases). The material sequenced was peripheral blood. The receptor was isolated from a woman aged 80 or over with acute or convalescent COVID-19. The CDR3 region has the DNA TGTGCCAGCAGTGGACACGATGGGGCTTATGGCTACACCTTC. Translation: CASSGHDGAYGYTF.